The clone carrying this T cell receptor beta chain was seen ten or more times. The data belong to a study of blood T cells in healthy people across ages. Primers used in a second PCR of about 6 to 11 cycles were a sample-barcoded 5' primer and a J-beta primer mix. One entry per CDR3 protein, called by TCRdb with MiXCR from the 5' RACE reads. The table lists 710,000 or so distinct CDR3 sequences, about 20% of them singletons. With 6 bases removed from V and 6 bases from J, the gap between germline ends came to 19 bases. Germline V gene lookup returns CDR1 DFQATT and CDR2 SNEGSKA (reference sequence). The CDR3 extends over 14 amino acids.

The sequence derives from a man between 65 and 85 years old in good health. The J gene is TRBJ2-3, the V gene TRBV20-1; tentative D call: TRBD2 (6 bases). The sample comprised blood. CDR3 sequence reads: CSATLPGVRDTQYF. The CDR3 nucleotides are TGCAGTGCAACCCTGCCGGGGGTGAGGGATACGCAGTATTTT.